A few counts support the clone carrying this T cell receptor beta chain. As yet, its antigen is unknown. This sample stems from a study of T cells in Graves' hyperthyroidism and ophthalmopathy. Whole-study context: The authors collected peripheral blood at initial diagnosis, before any treatment. Study conclusions and caveats: Most clonotypes expanded in thyroid above 0.001 were likewise present in blood. The model foresaw ophthalmopathy a median approximately 6.3 months prior to onset.

RNA transcripts were the template for amplifying TCR beta CDR3 regions. The study used the HTBI primer set for a first-round RT-PCR of the TCR CDR3. TCRdb fed the multiplex PCR reads into MiXCR, producing one record per CDR3 protein. There are 640,000 or so distinct CDR3 sequences in the sample; approximately 15% occur only once, and around 7% lies in the top ten. CDR3 length: 14 residues. Germline trimming cut 1 base from V and 7 bases from J; bases unmatched to any gene: 6. The germline V gene encodes CDR1 LGHDT and CDR2 YNNKEL (reference sequence). The PBMCs were taken from around 9 ml of fresh peripheral blood.

The chain joins TRBV3-1 to TRBJ1-2, with TRBD1 identical over 7 bases. The sequenced sample was blood. The TCR originated in a woman aged 18 to 35 with Graves' ophthalmopathy. The CDR3 protein is CASSQVDRAAGYTF. The CDR3 DNA reads as TGTGCCAGCAGCCAAGTAGACAGGGCGGCTGGCTACACCTTC. The full variable domain, rest sourced from reference TRBV3-1 and TRBJ1-2, is DTAVSQTPKYLVTQMGNDKSIKCEQNLGHDTMYWYKQDSKKFLKIMFSYNNKELIINETVPNRFSPKSPDKAHLNLHINSLELGDSAVYFCASSQVDRAAGYTFGSGTRLTVV.